This T cell receptor beta chain was documented in a study of CD4 T cells in relation to SARS-CoV-2 and coronaviruses. On the study more broadly: TCR beta CDR3s were sequenced after roughly 10-day antigen culture of PBMCs.

About this clone itself: The antigen remains undetermined.

General study findings and limits: Memory recall responses, not primary responses primed in culture, are what the assay detects.

Naive and memory CD4+ T cells were cultured with CEF, then survey-sequenced. Generated by immunoSEQ multiplex PCR, the TCRdb table keeps only in-frame clones and is missing some. The sample yields some 40,000 clones, around four fifths seen once. In germline, CDR1 is MDHEN, CDR2 SYDVKM. CDR3 size: 14 residues. V lost 6 bases, J lost 0 bases, and 9 bases lay in between. For about nine days, roughly 100,000 sorted CD4+ cells grew with T cell-depleted PBMCs and CEF. V usage is TRBV28 and J usage is TRBJ1-3; D not certain. Sample: memory CD4+ T cells from PBMCs, cultured in vitro. This receptor was obtained from an adult with COVID-19. In DNA, the CDR3 is TGTGCCAGCAGGGTAGGGAACTCTGGAAACACCATATATTTT. The encoded protein is CASRVGNSGNTIYF.